A selection of T cell receptor beta chains follows, all from one sample in a study of graft-versus-host responses after intestinal transplantation. The data were produced by immunoSEQ multiplex PCR, yet TCRdb's version contains in-frame clones alone and is incomplete. Found here are nearly 20,000 clones, approximately 86% of them singletons; the top ten hold 8% to 9.5%. The sequences come from PBMCs, collected approximately 240 days after intestinal transplant. Source of these receptors: a human patient who received an intestinal transplant, so some T cells may come from the graft donor. Both conserved end residues are part of each CDR3. Each record gives: J gene, V gene, D gene, clone size, CDR3 protein, CDR3 DNA. The D gene is left open where the match is weak. Clone size appears in some rows only: once, few, many, or a class for an expanded clone.

J gene: TRBJ1-4
V gene: TRBV6-5
D gene: TRBD1
clone size: NA
CDR3 protein: CASSRDRGEKLFF
CDR3 DNA: TGTGCCAGCAGTAGGGACAGGGGTGAAAAACTGTTTTTT

J gene: TRBJ2-4
V gene: TRBV30
D gene: TRBD2
clone size: once
CDR3 protein: CAWSWTSENIQYF
CDR3 DNA: TGTGCCTGGTCCTGGACTAGCGAGAACATTCAGTACTTC

J gene: TRBJ2-6
V gene: TRBV13
D gene: NA
clone size: NA
CDR3 protein: CASSLLVSARSGANVLTF
CDR3 DNA: TGTGCCAGCAGCTTACTGGTATCAGCCCGCTCTGGGGCCAACGTCCTGACTTTC

J gene: TRBJ2-5
V gene: TRBV7-9
D gene: TRBD2
clone size: NA
CDR3 protein: CASSRVASGKETQYF
CDR3 DNA: TGTGCCAGCAGCCGCGTGGCTAGCGGAAAAGAGACCCAGTACTTC

J gene: TRBJ2-3
V gene: TRBV9
D gene: TRBD2
clone size: NA
CDR3 protein: CASSPPSGATDTQYF
CDR3 DNA: TGTGCCAGCAGCCCCCCTAGCGGGGCCACAGATACGCAGTATTTT

J gene: TRBJ2-7
V gene: TRBV6-5
D gene: NA
clone size: NA
CDR3 protein: CASSSPGLSYEQYF
CDR3 DNA: TGTGCCAGCAGTTCCCCGGGACTTAGCTACGAGCAGTACTTC

J gene: TRBJ1-1
V gene: TRBV13
D gene: TRBD1
clone size: NA
CDR3 protein: CASSRVTGVTEAFF
CDR3 DNA: TGTGCCAGCAGCCGGGTGACAGGGGTCACTGAAGCTTTCTTT

J gene: TRBJ1-1
V gene: TRBV5-1
D gene: NA
clone size: NA
CDR3 protein: CASKETDMNTEAFF
CDR3 DNA: TGCGCCAGCAAGGAAACGGACATGAACACTGAAGCTTTCTTT

J gene: TRBJ1-1
V gene: TRBV7-9
D gene: NA
clone size: NA
CDR3 protein: CASSLSRSNTEAFF
CDR3 DNA: TGTGCCAGCAGCTTAAGCAGGTCGAACACTGAAGCTTTCTTT

J gene: TRBJ2-1
V gene: TRBV11-2
D gene: NA
clone size: NA
CDR3 protein: CASSLGGFGEQFF
CDR3 DNA: TGTGCCAGCAGCTTAGGTGGGTTTGGTGAGCAGTTCTTC

J gene: TRBJ1-6
V gene: TRBV11-3
D gene: TRBD1
clone size: few
CDR3 protein: CASSPGQDNSPLHF
CDR3 DNA: TGTGCCAGCAGCCCGGGACAGGATAATTCACCCCTCCACTTT

J gene: TRBJ2-1
V gene: TRBV27
D gene: TRBD2
clone size: NA
CDR3 protein: CASSHTGTRAYEQFF
CDR3 DNA: TGTGCCAGCAGTCACACCGGGACTAGGGCCTATGAGCAGTTCTTC

J gene: TRBJ2-7
V gene: TRBV6-1
D gene: NA
clone size: NA
CDR3 protein: CASSEGTGEQYF
CDR3 DNA: TGTGCCAGCAGTGAAGGTACCGGGGAGCAGTACTTC

J gene: TRBJ2-3
V gene: TRBV11-2
D gene: TRBD2
clone size: NA
CDR3 protein: CASSLPSGFTDTQYF
CDR3 DNA: TGTGCCAGCAGCTTACCTAGCGGGTTCACAGATACGCAGTATTTT

J gene: TRBJ2-1
V gene: TRBV5-4
D gene: TRBD2
clone size: NA
CDR3 protein: CASSLGTSGGYEQFF
CDR3 DNA: TGTGCCAGCAGCTTGGGGACTAGCGGGGGTTATGAGCAGTTCTTC

J gene: TRBJ1-1
V gene: TRBV11-2
D gene: NA
clone size: once
CDR3 protein: CASSPGAGSNTEAFF
CDR3 DNA: TGTGCCAGCAGCCCAGGGGCGGGTTCGAACACTGAAGCTTTCTTT

J gene: TRBJ2-1
V gene: TRBV11-3
D gene: NA
clone size: NA
CDR3 protein: CASSGGYNEQFF
CDR3 DNA: TGTGCCAGCAGCGGGGGATACAATGAGCAGTTCTTC

J gene: TRBJ1-6
V gene: TRBV4-2
D gene: NA
clone size: NA
CDR3 protein: CASSQDNGVTLHF
CDR3 DNA: TGTGCCAGCAGCCAAGATAACGGTGTGACCCTCCACTTT

J gene: TRBJ2-5
V gene: TRBV7-9
D gene: NA
clone size: NA
CDR3 protein: CASSRYFETQYF
CDR3 DNA: TGTGCCAGCAGCCGTTATTTCGAGACCCAGTACTTC

J gene: TRBJ2-5
V gene: TRBV11-2
D gene: NA
clone size: NA
CDR3 protein: CASSLEGTQYF
CDR3 DNA: TGTGCCAGCAGCTTAGAGGGGACCCAGTACTTC

J gene: TRBJ2-3
V gene: TRBV6-5
D gene: TRBD2
clone size: NA
CDR3 protein: CASRAGGNTDTQYF
CDR3 DNA: TGTGCCAGCAGAGCGGGGGGGAACACAGATACGCAGTATTTT

J gene: TRBJ2-1
V gene: TRBV6-4
D gene: TRBD2
clone size: few
CDR3 protein: CASSEVFRGGYEQFF
CDR3 DNA: TGTGCCAGCAGTGAGGTTTTCCGGGGGGGATATGAGCAGTTCTTC

J gene: TRBJ1-6
V gene: TRBV6-7
D gene: NA
clone size: once
CDR3 protein: CASSEDSSYNSPLHF
CDR3 DNA: TGTGCCAGCAGTGAAGACAGTTCCTATAATTCACCCCTCCACTTT

J gene: TRBJ1-6
V gene: TRBV30
D gene: TRBD1
clone size: NA
CDR3 protein: CALQGWGESPLHF
CDR3 DNA: TGTGCCCTACAGGGGTGGGGTGAATCACCCCTCCACTTT

J gene: TRBJ2-1
V gene: TRBV14
D gene: TRBD2
clone size: NA
CDR3 protein: CASSPGVASGGSYNEQFF
CDR3 DNA: TGTGCCAGCAGCCCCGGAGTAGCTAGCGGGGGGTCTTACAATGAGCAGTTCTTC

J gene: TRBJ2-6
V gene: TRBV11-1
D gene: NA
clone size: NA
CDR3 protein: CASSLSGLEGANVLTF
CDR3 DNA: TGTGCCAGCAGCTTAAGCGGTTTGGAGGGGGCCAACGTCCTGACTTTC

J gene: TRBJ2-7
V gene: TRBV21-1
D gene: NA
clone size: NA
CDR3 protein: CASTHSREGNEQYF
CDR3 DNA: TGTGCCAGCACCCATTCCCGGGAAGGAAACGAGCAGTACTTC

J gene: TRBJ1-6
V gene: TRBV30
D gene: TRBD1
clone size: once
CDR3 protein: CAWRCRDMGTGAGNSPLHF
CDR3 DNA: TGTGCCTGGAGGTGCCGCGATATGGGGACAGGGGCCGGTAATTCACCCCTCCACTTT

J gene: TRBJ2-7
V gene: TRBV5-6
D gene: NA
clone size: few
CDR3 protein: CASSLVGAGGIGQQYF
CDR3 DNA: TGTGCCAGCAGCTTGGTCGGGGCTGGGGGGATCGGGCAGCAGTACTTC

J gene: TRBJ2-7
V gene: TRBV18
D gene: NA
clone size: NA
CDR3 protein: CASSPADSYEQYF
CDR3 DNA: TGTGCCAGCTCACCAGCAGACTCCTACGAGCAGTACTTC

J gene: TRBJ1-2
V gene: TRBV6-5
D gene: TRBD1
clone size: NA
CDR3 protein: CASRHTGVGGYTF
CDR3 DNA: TGTGCCAGCAGGCATACAGGGGTAGGGGGCTACACCTTC

J gene: TRBJ2-3
V gene: TRBV9
D gene: NA
clone size: NA
CDR3 protein: CASSTNLRTSTDTQYF
CDR3 DNA: TGTGCCAGCAGCACAAACTTACGAACTAGCACAGATACGCAGTATTTT

J gene: TRBJ2-6
V gene: TRBV14
D gene: NA
clone size: NA
CDR3 protein: CASSPGFGANVLTF
CDR3 DNA: TGTGCCAGCAGCCCCGGGTTTGGGGCCAACGTCCTGACTTTC

J gene: TRBJ2-2
V gene: TRBV29-1
D gene: TRBD1
clone size: NA
CDR3 protein: CSVGRPTTGGGTGELFF
CDR3 DNA: TGCAGCGTTGGCCGGCCCACGACAGGGGGCGGCACCGGGGAGCTGTTTTTT

J gene: TRBJ1-2
V gene: TRBV9
D gene: TRBD1
clone size: NA
CDR3 protein: CASSDPSGQGIDGYGYTF
CDR3 DNA: TGTGCCAGCAGCGATCCCTCGGGACAGGGGATTGATGGCTATGGCTACACCTTC

J gene: TRBJ1-2
V gene: TRBV27
D gene: TRBD1
clone size: once
CDR3 protein: CASSLTGVHGYTF
CDR3 DNA: TGTGCCAGCAGTTTGACAGGGGTCCATGGCTACACCTTC

J gene: TRBJ1-3
V gene: TRBV18
D gene: NA
clone size: NA
CDR3 protein: CASSPMRDTGNTIYF
CDR3 DNA: TGTGCCAGCTCACCTATGCGGGACACAGGAAACACCATATATTTT

J gene: TRBJ2-2
V gene: TRBV10-2
D gene: TRBD2
clone size: NA
CDR3 protein: CASRYGGGAGELFF
CDR3 DNA: TGCGCCAGCAGATACGGGGGAGGGGCCGGGGAGCTGTTTTTT

J gene: TRBJ2-3
V gene: TRBV10-1
D gene: TRBD2
clone size: NA
CDR3 protein: CASSRAGELDTQYF
CDR3 DNA: TGCGCCAGCAGCAGAGCGGGGGAATTAGATACGCAGTATTTT

J gene: TRBJ2-7
V gene: TRBV9
D gene: NA
clone size: NA
CDR3 protein: CASRGAYEQYF
CDR3 DNA: TGTGCCAGCAGAGGGGCCTACGAGCAGTACTTC

J gene: TRBJ2-3
V gene: TRBV11-3
D gene: NA
clone size: NA
CDR3 protein: CASSGRVTDTQYF
CDR3 DNA: TGTGCCAGCAGCGGCAGGGTCACAGATACGCAGTATTTT

J gene: TRBJ1-5
V gene: TRBV15
D gene: NA
clone size: NA
CDR3 protein: CATSRDSTNQPQHF
CDR3 DNA: TGTGCCACCAGCAGAGACAGTACCAATCAGCCCCAGCATTTT

J gene: TRBJ2-3
V gene: TRBV6-1
D gene: TRBD2
clone size: NA
CDR3 protein: CALAGITDTQYF
CDR3 DNA: TGTGCACTAGCGGGGATCACAGATACGCAGTATTTT

J gene: TRBJ1-1
V gene: TRBV9
D gene: NA
clone size: NA
CDR3 protein: CASSVYKSGTEAFF
CDR3 DNA: TGTGCCAGCAGCGTTTATAAGTCCGGCACTGAAGCTTTCTTT

J gene: TRBJ1-1
V gene: TRBV7-9
D gene: NA
clone size: NA
CDR3 protein: CASSLGLGAFF
CDR3 DNA: TGTGCCAGCAGCTTAGGTCTCGGAGCTTTCTTT

J gene: TRBJ1-6
V gene: TRBV11-2
D gene: NA
clone size: few
CDR3 protein: CASSLVGGFNSPLHF
CDR3 DNA: TGTGCCAGCAGCTTAGTGGGGGGTTTTAATTCACCCCTCCACTTT

J gene: TRBJ1-1
V gene: TRBV30
D gene: TRBD1
clone size: NA
CDR3 protein: CAWSAPGQARPGAFF
CDR3 DNA: TGTGCCTGGAGTGCGCCGGGACAGGCAAGACCGGGGGCTTTCTTT

J gene: TRBJ1-3
V gene: TRBV5-5
D gene: NA
clone size: NA
CDR3 protein: CASSFGAGSGNTIYF
CDR3 DNA: TGTGCCAGCAGCTTTGGGGCAGGGTCTGGAAACACCATATATTTT

J gene: TRBJ2-3
V gene: TRBV10-3
D gene: NA
clone size: NA
CDR3 protein: CASQVGGAYDTQYF
CDR3 DNA: TGTGCCTCCCAGGTGGGGGGCGCCTACGATACGCAGTATTTT

J gene: TRBJ2-5
V gene: TRBV4-1
D gene: NA
clone size: NA
CDR3 protein: CASSRSGRVSQEEETQYF
CDR3 DNA: TGCGCCAGCAGCCGAAGTGGGCGGGTGAGCCAGGAGGAAGAGACCCAGTACTTC

J gene: TRBJ1-1
V gene: TRBV6-4
D gene: NA
clone size: NA
CDR3 protein: CASSEMEQTEAFF
CDR3 DNA: TGTGCCAGCAGTGAAATGGAACAGACTGAAGCTTTCTTT

J gene: TRBJ1-3
V gene: TRBV5-4
D gene: TRBD1
clone size: NA
CDR3 protein: CASSLTGGPGNTIYF
CDR3 DNA: TGTGCCAGCAGCTTAACAGGGGGACCTGGAAACACCATATATTTT

J gene: TRBJ2-7
V gene: TRBV13
D gene: TRBD1
clone size: NA
CDR3 protein: CASSSDRGSYEQYF
CDR3 DNA: TGTGCCAGCAGCTCGGACAGGGGGTCCTACGAGCAGTACTTC

J gene: TRBJ2-4
V gene: TRBV11-2
D gene: NA
clone size: NA
CDR3 protein: CASSAFTASAKNIQYF
CDR3 DNA: TGTGCCAGCAGCGCCTTTACTGCCTCGGCCAAAAACATTCAGTACTTC

J gene: TRBJ2-5
V gene: TRBV21-1
D gene: NA
clone size: once
CDR3 protein: CASLGLAGETQYF
CDR3 DNA: TGTGCCAGCCTGGGACTAGCGGGGGAGACCCAGTACTTC

J gene: TRBJ1-6
V gene: TRBV5-1
D gene: NA
clone size: NA
CDR3 protein: CASSLLKGSPLHF
CDR3 DNA: TGCGCCAGCTCACTCTTGAAGGGTTCACCCCTCCACTTT

J gene: TRBJ2-7
V gene: TRBV9
D gene: NA
clone size: NA
CDR3 protein: CASTRQGHSSDEQYF
CDR3 DNA: TGTGCCAGCACCCGTCAGGGGCACTCCTCGGACGAGCAGTACTTC

J gene: TRBJ1-5
V gene: TRBV21-1
D gene: NA
clone size: NA
CDR3 protein: CASSKEDRGSNQPQHF
CDR3 DNA: TGTGCCAGCAGCAAAGAGGACAGGGGGAGCAATCAGCCCCAGCATTTT